These 4 T cell receptor beta chains originate from one sample sequenced in a study of T cells in Graves' hyperthyroidism and ophthalmopathy. TCR beta CDR3 regions were amplified from RNA transcripts. TCR CDR3 underwent first-round RT-PCR with the HTBI primer set. TCRdb passed the multiplex PCR reads through MiXCR, listing each CDR3 protein once. The table lists more than 500,000 distinct CDR3 sequences, approximately 49% of them singletons. Input material: peripheral blood or thyroid tissue (not recorded which). These receptors all come from an adult woman with Graves' disease, either hyperthyroidism or ophthalmopathy (not recorded which).

This clonotype was observed at least ten times. This sequence joins TRBV20-1 and TRBJ1-1, with 10 bases fitting TRBD1. Per germline, CDR1 DFQATT and CDR2 SNEGSKA (reference sequence). Trimming cost V 2 bases and J 4 bases; bases outside gene matches: 10. This CDR3 contains 16 residues. CDR3 amino acids: CSARPPQGQGSTEAFF. The CDR3 nucleotides are TGCAGTGCTAGACCCCCCCAGGGACAGGGGTCCACTGAAGCTTTCTTT.

This clonotype was recorded at least ten times. The chain recombines TRBV5-1 with TRBJ2-5, with 11 bases that match TRBD2. This CDR3 contains 15 residues. V was pared by 4 bases and J by 7 bases, with 9 bases of the junction left unmatched. CDR1 is SGHRS, CDR2 YFSETQ, per germline. CDR3 loop: CASSPQLAGVRTQYF. CDR3 bases: TGCGCCAGCAGCCCTCAACTAGCGGGAGTTAGGACCCAGTACTTC.

V gene TRBV10-3 combines with J gene TRBJ1-6, with TRBD1 matching 9 bases. Germline CDR1 ENHRY, CDR2 SYGVKD. This CDR3 comprises 15 residues. V lost 4 bases and J lost 10; bases outside the gene matches: 8. The CDR3 nucleotides read TGTGCCATCAGTGCTTCGACAGGGGGAAAATCACCCCTCCACTTT. Its translation is CAISASTGGKSPLHF.

V gene TRBV5-6 combines with J gene TRBJ2-5; D gene unclear. Trimming took 1 base from V and 0 from J, leaving 10 bases between them. Germline loops: CDR1 SGHDT, CDR2 YYEEEE. The CDR3 covers 15 residues. The CDR3 spells CASSLIGLYQETQYF. CDR3 DNA sequence: TGTGCCAGCAGCTTGATAGGGTTATACCAAGAGACCCAGTACTTC.